The 13 T cell receptor beta chains listed next were all sequenced from one sample in a study of blood T cell repertoires in COVID-19. Method: immunoSEQ multiplex PCR; TCRdb's copy keeps in-frame clones and lacks some. This table has about half a million clones, 70% to 90% appearing once. Input material: peripheral blood. The receptors come from a human donor in a cohort sampled during active COVID-19.

CDR3 loop: CASSPGQAYQPQHF. CDR3 DNA: TGTGCCAGCAGCCCGGGACAGGCGTACCAGCCCCAGCATTTT. The chain links TRBV7-8 to TRBJ1-5; 8 bases agree with TRBD1. V lost 5 bases and J lost 7; bases outside the gene matches: 7. This CDR3 is built from 14 residues. Germline V lookup: CDR1 SGHVS, CDR2 FQNEAQ.

The V call is TRBV28, the J call TRBJ2-5, with D possibly matching TRBD2 (6 bases). The CDR3 extends over 13 amino acids. Germline V gene lookup returns CDR1 MDHEN and CDR2 SYDVKM. The V gene lost 6 bases and the J gene lost 5 bases, with 13 bases spanning the gap. The CDR3 is CASSLVRGETQYF. The CDR3 coding sequence is TGTGCCAGCAGCCTCGTCCGGGGGGAGACCCAGTACTTC.

The chain combines TRBV6-5 with TRBJ2-4, with D perhaps matching TRBD1 (5 bases). This CDR3 region has 13 residues. The germline CDR1 and CDR2 sequences are MNHEY and SVGAGI. V was cut by 6 bases and J by 7 bases, with 13 bases left in between. The CDR3: CASSKTATNIQYF. For the CDR3, the DNA is TGTGCCAGCAGCAAGACAGCGACCAACATTCAGTACTTC.

The chain has TRBV7-9 and TRBJ1-3, with TRBD1 matching 7 bases. V lost 0 bases to trimming and J lost 8 bases; unmatched junction nucleotides: 1. The CDR3 is 13 residues long. Per the germline V gene, CDR1 is SEHNR and CDR2 is FQNEAQ (reference sequence). CDR3 residues: CASSLAQGDTIYF. CDR3 nucleotides: TGTGCCAGCAGCTTAGCCCAGGGGGACACCATATATTTT. The whole variable domain, filled in from reference TRBV7-9 and TRBJ1-3, reads DTGVSQNPRHKITKRGQNVTFRCDPISEHNRLYWYRQTLGQGPEFLTYFQNEAQLEKSRLLSDRFSAERPKGSFSTLEIQRTEQGDSAMYLCASSLAQGDTIYFGEGSWLTVV.

The chain recombines TRBV7-8 with TRBJ2-2, with 10 bases aligning to TRBD1. Germline V gene sequence: CDR1 SGHVS, CDR2 FQNEAQ. The length of the CDR3 is 15 residues. After removal of 3 bases from V and 7 bases from J, the junction contained 5 bases not matched to a gene. The CDR3 DNA follows: TGTGCCAGCAGCTTCGAGACAGGGGGCCTCGGGGAGCTGTTTTTT. This translates into CASSFETGGLGELFF.

This chain links TRBV5-1 with TRBJ2-7; a weak D match, TRBD2 (5 bases). V was shortened by 0 bases and J by 0 bases, with 7 bases between the two germline ends. Per the germline V gene, CDR1 is SGHRS and CDR2 is YFSETQ. There are 14 residues in the CDR3. CDR3 coding DNA: TGCGCCAGCAGCTTGGCGGGGTTCTCCTACGAGCAGTACTTC. Translating gives CASSLAGFSYEQYF.

The chain is built from TRBV19 and TRBJ2-7; a possible D gene is TRBD1 (6 bases). Per germline, CDR1 LNHDA and CDR2 SQIVND (reference sequence). The CDR3 totals 14 residues. Trimming left V 6 bases short and J 11 bases short, with 23 bases between. The CDR3 reads CASRPSKNLDRKYF. CDR3 DNA: TGTGCCAGTAGGCCAAGTAAGAACTTGGACAGAAAGTACTTC.

The V gene is TRBV9, the J gene TRBJ2-2, with D perhaps matching TRBD2 (6 bases). Trimming pared 3 bases from V and 6 bases from J, leaving 15 bases between. CDR1 SGDLS and CDR2 YYNGEE come from the germline V gene. CDR3 length equals 15 residues. CDR3 nucleotide sequence: TGTGCCAGCAGCGCAGGGACTGTATTCTCCGGGGAGCTGTTTTTT. This sequence encodes CASSAGTVFSGELFF. Based on the CDR3 plus reference TRBV9 and TRBJ2-2, the full variable domain is DSGVTQTPKHLITATGQRVTLRCSPRSGDLSVYWYQQSLDQGLQFLIQYYNGEERAKGNILERFSAQQFPDLHSELNLSSLELGDSALYFCASSAGTVFSGELFFGEGSRLTVL.

There are many counts of this clone. The rearrangement links TRBV7-2 to TRBJ1-2, with 9 bases that match TRBD1. Germline-derived CDR1 and CDR2 are SGHTA and FQGNSA. This CDR3 region has 17 residues. V gave up 5 bases and J gave up 8 bases; unmatched junction bases: 18. The CDR3 nucleotides read TGTGCCAGCAGCAGCTCTTGGGACAGGGACCGCGGGAAGGGCTACACCTTC. It translates to CASSSSWDRDRGKGYTF.

V usage is TRBV18 and J usage is TRBJ2-7, with TRBD2 matching 7 bases. Unmatched junction bases numbered 9, after V lost 1 base and J lost 6 bases. The germline V gene encodes CDR1 KGHSH and CDR2 LQKENI. The CDR3 spans 15 residues. CDR3 region: CASSPQVGRESEQYF. The CDR3 DNA follows: TGTGCCAGCTCACCACAAGTGGGGCGGGAGAGCGAGCAGTACTTC.

This chain connects TRBV30 to TRBJ2-5, with D unclear. V dropped 2 bases and J dropped 5 bases, with 9 bases sitting between them. CDR3 length: 12 amino acids. Germline loops: CDR1 GTSNPN, CDR2 SVGIG (reference sequence). The CDR3 here is CAWSHTGETQYF. For the CDR3, the DNA is TGTGCCTGGAGTCATACCGGGGAGACCCAGTACTTC.

This chain joins TRBV7-9 and TRBJ2-2; tentative D call: TRBD1 (5 bases). CDR1 is SEHNR, CDR2 FQNEAQ, per germline (reference sequence). CDR3 length: 15 amino acids. Trimming left V 6 bases short and J 5 bases short, with 16 bases between. CDR3 bases: TGTGCCAGCAGACACCCTACCAAGGGGACCGGGGAGCTGTTTTTT. This sequence encodes CASRHPTKGTGELFF.

The J gene is TRBJ2-5, the V gene TRBV29-1; the match to TRBD1 covers 7 bases. This CDR3 comprises 13 residues. Germline V gene lookup returns CDR1 SQVTM and CDR2 ANQGSEA. The junction had 4 bases not matched to a gene; V was cut back by 6 bases and J by 0 bases. The CDR3: CSVLGTDQETQYF. Here the CDR3 DNA reads TGCAGCGTCCTAGGGACAGACCAAGAGACCCAGTACTTC.